Listed here is a single TCR beta chain. Its antigen is still unknown. Time point of the sample: patch test 2, 6 weeks after DPC sensitization. Treatment denoted: therapeutic diphenylcyclopropenone sensitization with weekly scalp DPC. TCRdb used MiXCR to reprocess the RACE reads, holding one entry per CDR3 protein. Here the sample spans just over 350,000 distinct CDR3 sequences, about 6.9% being singletons. This entry comes from a study of human T cells and chemical hapten exposure. Study-wide context: Throughout the approximately 24-week study, diphenylcyclopropenone was applied weekly to the patients' scalps. Chiefly women, the patients showed alopecia areata, totalis or universalis.

Study-wide points: Expanded TCRs made up significantly more big CDR3 similarity clusters than controls did.

The CDR3 loop spans 15 amino acids. Germline V gene data show CDR1 as SEHNR and CDR2 as FQNEAQ (reference sequence). Trimming at V came to 2 bases and at J to 6 bases, leaving 8 bases not matched to a gene. The source material was whole blood, sampled in connection with sensitization to the hapten diphenylcyclopropenone (DPC). J is TRBJ2-7 and V is TRBV7-9; 9 nucleotides line up with TRBD1. The clonotype originates from a woman under 30 with alopecia areata. Some clones in this sample may be carry-over from other donors' samples. The CDR3 nucleotides are TGTGCCAGCAGCTTACCTAACAGGGGGCCGTTCGAGCAGTACTTC. It codes for CASSLPNRGPFEQYF.